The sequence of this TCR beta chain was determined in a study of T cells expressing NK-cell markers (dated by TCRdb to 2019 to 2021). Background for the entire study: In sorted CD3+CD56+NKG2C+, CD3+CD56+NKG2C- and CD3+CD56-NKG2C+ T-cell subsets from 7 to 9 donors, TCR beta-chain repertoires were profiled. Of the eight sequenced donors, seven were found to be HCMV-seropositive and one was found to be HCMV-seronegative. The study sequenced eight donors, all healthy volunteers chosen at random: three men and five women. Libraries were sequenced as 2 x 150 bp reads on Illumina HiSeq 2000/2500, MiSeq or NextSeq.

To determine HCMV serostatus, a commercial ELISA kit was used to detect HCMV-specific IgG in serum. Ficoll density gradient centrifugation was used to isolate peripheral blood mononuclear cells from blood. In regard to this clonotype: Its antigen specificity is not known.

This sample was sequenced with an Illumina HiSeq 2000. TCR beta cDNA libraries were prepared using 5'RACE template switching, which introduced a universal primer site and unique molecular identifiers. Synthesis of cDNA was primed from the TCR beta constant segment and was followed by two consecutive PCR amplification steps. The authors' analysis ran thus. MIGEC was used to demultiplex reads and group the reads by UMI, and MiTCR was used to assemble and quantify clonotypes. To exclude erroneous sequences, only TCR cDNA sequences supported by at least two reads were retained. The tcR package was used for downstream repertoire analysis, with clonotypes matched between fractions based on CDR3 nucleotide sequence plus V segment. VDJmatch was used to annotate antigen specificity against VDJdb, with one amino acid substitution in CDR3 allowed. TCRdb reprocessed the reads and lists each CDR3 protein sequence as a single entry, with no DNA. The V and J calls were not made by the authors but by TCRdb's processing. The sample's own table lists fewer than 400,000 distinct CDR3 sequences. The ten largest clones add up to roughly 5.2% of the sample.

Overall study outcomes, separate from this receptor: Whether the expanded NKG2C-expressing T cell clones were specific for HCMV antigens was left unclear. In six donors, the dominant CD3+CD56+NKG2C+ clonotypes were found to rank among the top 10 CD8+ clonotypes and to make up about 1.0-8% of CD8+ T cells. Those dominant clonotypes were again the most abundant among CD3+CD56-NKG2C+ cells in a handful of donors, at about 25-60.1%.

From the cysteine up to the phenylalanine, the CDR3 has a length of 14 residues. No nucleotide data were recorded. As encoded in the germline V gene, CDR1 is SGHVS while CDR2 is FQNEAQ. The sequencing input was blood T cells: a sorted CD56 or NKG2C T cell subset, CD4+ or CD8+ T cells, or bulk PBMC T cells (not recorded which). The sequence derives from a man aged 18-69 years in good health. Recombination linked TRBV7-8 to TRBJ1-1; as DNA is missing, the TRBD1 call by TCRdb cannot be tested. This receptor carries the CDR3 CASSLRTGFTEAFF.